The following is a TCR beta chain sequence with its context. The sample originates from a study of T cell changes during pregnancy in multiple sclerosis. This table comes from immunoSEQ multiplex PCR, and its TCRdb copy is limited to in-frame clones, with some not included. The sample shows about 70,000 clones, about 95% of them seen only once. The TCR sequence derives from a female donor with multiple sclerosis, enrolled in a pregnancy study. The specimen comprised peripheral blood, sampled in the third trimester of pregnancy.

The CDR3 loop is CASRLQGPSSYNEQFF. As DNA, the CDR3 is TGTGCCAGCAGGTTACAGGGTCCTAGCTCCTACAATGAGCAGTTCTTC. V is TRBV7-2 and J is TRBJ2-1, with TRBD1 as a possible D gene (6 bases). Deletions cut 6 bases from V and 0 bases from J, with 15 bases between. This CDR3 contains 16 residues. The germline V gene has CDR1 SGHTA and CDR2 FQGNSA.